This paragraph covers one T cell receptor beta chain sequence. Its target is unknown. The entry originates in a study of cytomegalovirus exposure and HLA in healthy donors. The donors comprised healthy bone marrow donors. Germline CDR1 and CDR2: ENHRY and SYGVKD. The V gene lost 2 bases and the J gene lost 7 bases, with 11 bases spanning the gap. This CDR3 comprises 13 residues. Study-level points and caveats: Per a prior analysis, the majority of TCR beta V segments were productive roughly 87% or roughly 30% of the time.

PCR employed 60 Vbeta and 13 Jbeta primers. As processed by the authors: Counted up in a later analysis, unique TCR beta chains came to about 80 million, with around 12 million shared. The repertoire was sequenced with immunoSEQ multiplex PCR; TCRdb's copy has only in-frame clones and lacks some. That table is the source of V, J and clone size, and D and trimming were worked out from the DNA. This sample contains about 51,000 clones. The chain employs TRBV10-3 and TRBJ1-1; D call uncertain. This TCR was sampled from a man between 40 and 49 years old in good health and CMV-seropositive. The material sequenced was PBMCs. The CDR3 coding sequence is TGTGCCATCAGTGAGAAGGAAGCGCTTGAAGCTTTCTTT. Its translation: CAISEKEALEAFF.